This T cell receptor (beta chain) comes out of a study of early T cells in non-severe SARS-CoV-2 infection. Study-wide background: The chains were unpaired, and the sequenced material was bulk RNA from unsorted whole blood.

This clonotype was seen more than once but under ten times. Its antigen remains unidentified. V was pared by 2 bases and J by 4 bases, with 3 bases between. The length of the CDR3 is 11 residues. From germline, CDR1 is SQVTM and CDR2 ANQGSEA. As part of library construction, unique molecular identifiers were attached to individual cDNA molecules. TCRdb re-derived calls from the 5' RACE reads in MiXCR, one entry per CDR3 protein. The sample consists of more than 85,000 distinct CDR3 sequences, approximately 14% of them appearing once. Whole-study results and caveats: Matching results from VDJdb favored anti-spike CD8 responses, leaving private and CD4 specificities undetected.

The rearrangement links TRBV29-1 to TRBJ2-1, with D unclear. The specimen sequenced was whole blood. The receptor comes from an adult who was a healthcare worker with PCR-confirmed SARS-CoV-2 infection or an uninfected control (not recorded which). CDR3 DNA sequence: TGCAGCGTTGAAAGATACAATGAGCAGTTCTTC. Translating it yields CSVERYNEQFF.